This entry lists 27 T cell receptor beta chains sequenced from one sample in a study of cytomegalovirus exposure and HLA in healthy donors (dated by TCRdb to the late 2010s). Libraries came from the immunoSEQ multiplex PCR assay. For the multiplex PCR, a mixture combining 60 forward primers for TCR Vbeta segments and 13 reverse primers for TCR Jbeta segments was used. TCRdb obtained this table from immuneACCESS and retained in-frame rearrangements with V and J assigned. These tables miss some clones; where compared with another copy, unresolved V genes account for less than half of the shortfall, and the remainder is unexplained. Present in this sample are some 120,000 clones, over 65% of which were seen just once. Roughly 3.1% of the sample lies in the top ten. Sequenced: PBMCs. Receptor source: a man aged 30 to 39 in good health and CMV-seronegative.

This rearrangement joins TRBV6-5 to TRBJ1-2; D remains ambiguous. Trimming removed 5 bases at V and 0 bases at J, with 10 bases between. This CDR3 is 14 amino acids long. Looked up from germline, CDR1 is MNHEY and CDR2 is SVGAGI. This CDR3 is CASSLAGSNYGYTF. CDR3 coding DNA: TGTGCCAGCAGTCTCGCAGGTTCTAACTATGGCTACACCTTC.

The chain has TRBV28 and TRBJ2-3; D not certain. Trimming removed 5 bases at V and 0 bases at J, with 9 bases between. CDR3 length: 14 residues. Per germline, CDR1 MDHEN and CDR2 SYDVKM. CDR3 in DNA: TGTGCCAGCAGTGCTGAGGTTAGCACAGATACGCAGTATTTT. Translated: CASSAEVSTDTQYF.

V and J are TRBV7-9 and TRBJ2-2; D remains ambiguous. V was trimmed by 5 bases and J by 2 bases, leaving 12 bases between them. Germline lookup yields CDR1 SEHNR and CDR2 FQNEAQ (reference sequence). CDR3 length: 15 residues. The CDR3 DNA sequence: TGTGCCAGCAGCAGTGTGGGCCACAACACCGGGGAGCTGTTTTTT. Protein sequence: CASSSVGHNTGELFF.

V usage is TRBV5-4 and J usage is TRBJ2-5; 8 bases are shared with TRBD1. Germline CDR1 and CDR2: SGHNT and YYREEE (reference sequence). The CDR3 spans 16 residues. J lost 5 bases, V lost 2 bases, and 11 bases had no gene match. The CDR3 DNA sequence: TGTGCCAGCAGCTTAGTTGGACAGGGTTTTTGGGAGACCCAGTACTTC. It encodes CASSLVGQGFWETQYF.

The chain joins TRBV2 to TRBJ1-1; D unresolved. Germline V gives CDR1 SNHLY, CDR2 FYNNEI. This CDR3 region has 15 residues. V lost 8 bases and J lost 1, with 17 bases in between. CDR3 protein: CASSQTQAWNTEAFF. CDR3 coding DNA: TGTGCCAGCTCCCAAACCCAGGCTTGGAACACTGAAGCTTTCTTT.

The gene calls are TRBV6-4 and TRBJ2-3; 10 bases are a match to TRBD1. CDR3 length equals 13 residues. Trimming at V came to 8 bases and at J to 6 bases, leaving 5 bases not matched to a gene. Germline V gene lookup returns CDR1 MRHNA and CDR2 SNTAGT. The CDR3 nucleotides read TGTGCCAGCTCAGGACAGGGGGGGGATACGCAGTATTTT. The encoded protein is CASSGQGGDTQYF.

V is TRBV7-2 and J is TRBJ1-2, with D possibly TRBD1 on 5 matching bases. V shed 5 bases and J shed 5 bases, with 18 bases lying between them. In germline, CDR1 is SGHTA, CDR2 FQGNSA. The CDR3 runs 15 residues. CDR3 in amino acids: CASSPTSGLGYGYTF. CDR3 nucleotide sequence: TGTGCCAGCAGCCCGACGTCAGGGTTAGGGTATGGCTACACCTTC.

This clone has just a few counts. V usage is TRBV5-1 and J usage is TRBJ1-2; TRBD1 matches at 12 bases. The CDR3 covers 15 residues. Losses at the gene ends were 4 bases for V and 7 bases for J; bases not matched to a gene: 8. CDR1 is SGHRS and CDR2 is YFSETQ in the germline V gene. The CDR3 DNA reads TGCGCCAGCAGCGGACCGGGACAGGGGGCTGGTGGCTACACCTTC. It specifies CASSGPGQGAGGYTF.

The rearrangement joins TRBV28 to TRBJ2-3; 8 bases align to TRBD2. This CDR3 has 15 residues. The trim removed 8 bases at V and 5 bases at J, leaving 12 bases unmatched. Germline V lookup: CDR1 MDHEN, CDR2 SYDVKM. The CDR3 DNA is TGTGCCAGCCTGGGGAGCGGGAGACGAGTAGATACGCAGTATTTT. This sequence encodes CASLGSGRRVDTQYF. Full variable domain (remainder filled in from reference TRBV28 and TRBJ2-3): DVKVTQSSRYLVKRTGEKVFLECVQDMDHENMFWYRQDPGLGLRLIYFSYDVKMKEKGDIPEGYSVSREKKERFSLILESASTNQTSMYLCASLGSGRRVDTQYFGPGTRLTVL.

The chain employs TRBV28 and TRBJ1-1; maybe TRBD1 (6 bases). The germline V gene has CDR1 MDHEN and CDR2 SYDVKM. The CDR3 runs 12 residues. In DNA, the CDR3 is TGTGTGATAGGGGGTATGAACACTGAAGCTTTCTTT. Its protein product is CVIGGMNTEAFF.

This clone turned up a few times. V gene TRBV5-1 combines with J gene TRBJ2-2; D might be TRBD2 (5 bases). The CDR3 is 16 amino acids. V was trimmed by 4 bases and J by 8 bases, leaving 21 bases between them. Germline-derived CDR1 and CDR2 are SGHRS and YFSETQ. The CDR3 DNA follows: TGCGCCAGCAGCCCTCGGGGATCTCAGACTTTTGGGGAGCTGTTTTTT. Translating gives CASSPRGSQTFGELFF.

The CDR3 sequence is CATNGDRALGYTF. CDR3 nucleotides: TGTGCTACAAACGGGGACAGGGCTCTTGGCTACACCTTC. J is TRBJ1-2 and V is TRBV2; 9 positions match TRBD1. The CDR3 totals 13 residues. Germline CDR1 reads SNHLY; CDR2 reads FYNNEI.

The V gene is TRBV4-3, the J gene TRBJ1-1; D gene unclear. Germline V gene lookup returns CDR1 LGHNA and CDR2 YSLEER. The CDR3 length is 16 residues. With 2 bases removed from V and 4 bases from J, the gap between germline ends came to 17 bases. The CDR3 region has the DNA TGCGCCAGCAGCCAACCCCGCTTACGACGGGGCACTGAAGCTTTCTTT. Its translation: CASSQPRLRRGTEAFF.

This clone was counted a few times. The chain carries TRBV30 and TRBJ1-6, with TRBD1 identical over 9 bases. CDR3 length equals 13 residues. The germline CDR1 and CDR2 sequences are GTSNPN and SVGIG (reference sequence). V trimming: 2 bases; J trimming: 8 bases; junction bases outside the gene matches: 1. The DNA for the CDR3 is TGTGCCTGGAGTAGGACAGGGGATTCACCCCTCCACTTT. It specifies CAWSRTGDSPLHF.

The rearrangement joins TRBV27 to TRBJ2-5; D is undetermined. Germline CDR1 reads MNHEY; CDR2 reads SMNVEV (reference sequence). The CDR3 is 15 residues long. Trimming cost V 0 bases and J 1 base, with 9 bases left between them. Here the CDR3 DNA reads TGTGCCAGCAGTTTATCGACACAACGCCAAGAGACCCAGTACTTC. This sequence encodes CASSLSTQRQETQYF.

The rearrangement uses TRBV18 and TRBJ1-5, with 9 bases aligning to TRBD1. The CDR3 covers 19 residues. The V and J ends lost 5 bases and 7 bases, in that order; junction bases with no gene match: 21. CDR1 is KGHSH and CDR2 is LQKENI in the germline V gene. CDR3 residues: CASSDLQYRGHGSIQPQHF. The CDR3, as DNA: TGTGCCAGCTCAGACTTGCAGTACAGGGGGCACGGGTCCATCCAGCCCCAGCATTTT.

This clone has more than one count but fewer than ten. V gene TRBV7-9 combines with J gene TRBJ1-4; D unresolved. The CDR3 has 15 residues. The germline V gene has CDR1 SEHNR and CDR2 FQNEAQ (reference sequence). The V end was cut by 2 bases, the J end by 3 bases, with 10 bases between. The CDR3 loop is CASSLSTGANEKLFF. In nucleotides, the CDR3 is TGTGCCAGCAGCTTAAGTACGGGAGCTAATGAAAAACTGTTTTTT.

The chain is built from TRBV5-1 and TRBJ2-1; 10 positions match TRBD1. Germline values: CDR1 SGHRS, CDR2 YFSETQ. CDR3 size: 16 residues. V lost 0 bases and J lost 9; bases outside the gene matches: 9. For the CDR3, the DNA is TGCGCCAGCAGCTTGGGGGACAGGGGACGGAGAAGTGAGCAGTTCTTC. This gives the protein CASSLGDRGRRSEQFF. The full variable domain, its missing parts supplied by reference TRBV5-1 and TRBJ2-1, is KAGVTQTPRYLIKTRGQQVTLSCSPISGHRSVSWYQQTPGQGLQFLFEYFSETQRNKGNFPGRFSGRQFSNSRSEMNVSTLELGDSALYLCASSLGDRGRRSEQFFGPGTRLTVL.

This clone was seen a single time. This chain connects TRBV10-3 to TRBJ2-5; 7 nucleotides align to TRBD1. Judging by the DNA end, TRBJ2-7 fits better; the J call may be wrong. The CDR3 is made up of 17 amino acids. Germline CDR1 and CDR2: ENHRY and SYGVKD. CDR3 in amino acids: CAISGNHNRGFSYEQYF. The CDR3 nucleotides are TGTGCCATCAGTGGTAACCATAACAGGGGCTTCTCCTACGAGCAGTACTTC.

This clone has only a few counts. The chain is built from TRBV18 and TRBJ1-3, with D uncertain. The CDR3 spans 17 residues. Trimming removed 6 bases at V and 0 bases at J, with 18 bases between. Per the germline V gene, CDR1 is KGHSH and CDR2 is LQKENI. CDR3 nucleotides: TGTGCCAGCTCCAGTTTACATGGTACATCCTCTGGAAACACCATATATTTT. Residues: CASSSLHGTSSGNTIYF.

The chain has TRBV6-5 and TRBJ1-5; D uncertain. Trimming took off 5 bases at V and 0 bases at J, with 11 bases between the two ends. From germline, CDR1 is MNHEY and CDR2 SVGAGI. The CDR3 extends over 15 amino acids. CDR3 region: CASSPRGNSNQPQHF. Here the CDR3 DNA reads TGTGCCAGCAGTCCACGGGGAAATAGCAATCAGCCCCAGCATTTT.

The chain employs TRBV4-3 and TRBJ1-2; the match to TRBD1 covers 7 bases. Germline CDR1 is LGHNA and CDR2 is YSLEER. This CDR3 has 16 residues. V shed 3 bases, J shed 2 bases, and the junction held 9 bases outside the gene matches. CDR3 sequence: CASSHSGQAQNYGYTF. The CDR3 DNA reads as TGCGCCAGCAGCCATTCTGGACAGGCCCAAAACTATGGCTACACCTTC.

This clone showed up just once. V is TRBV27 and J is TRBJ1-2; 11 bases are shared with TRBD1. This CDR3 region has 15 residues. Germline V CDR1 and CDR2: MNHEY, SMNVEV (reference sequence). Trimming removed 5 bases from V and 7 bases from J; junction bases left unmatched: 9. The CDR3 region is CASSRWDRGAGGYTF. CDR3 nucleotides: TGTGCCAGCAGTCGATGGGACAGGGGGGCCGGTGGCTACACCTTC.

The CDR3 bases are TGTGCCAGCAGCGTAGGATTGAGCGCCTCCTACAATGAGCAGTTCTTC. It specifies CASSVGLSASYNEQFF. The rearrangement links TRBV9 to TRBJ2-1; unclear D gene. CDR3 length equals 16 residues. CDR1 and CDR2 (germline): SGDLS, YYNGEE. V was pared by 0 bases and J by 0 bases, with 10 bases between.

CDR3 sequence: CASSLQVLGTEAFF. DNA of the CDR3: TGTGCCAGCAGCTTACAGGTTCTGGGCACTGAAGCTTTCTTT. The chain employs TRBV5-5 and TRBJ1-1; TRBD1 is a possible D gene (5 bases). There are 14 residues in the CDR3. V lost 2 bases to trimming and J lost 4 bases, with 12 bases between them. CDR1 is SGHKS and CDR2 is YYEKEE in the germline V gene (reference sequence).

This rearrangement joins TRBV30 to TRBJ1-2; 9 bases line up with TRBD1. This CDR3 contains 15 residues. The V and J ends lost 1 base and 8 bases, in that order; junction bases with no gene match: 11. From germline, CDR1 is GTSNPN and CDR2 SVGIG (reference sequence). CDR3 sequence reads: CAWSEQGASTKGYTF. Written as DNA, the CDR3 is TGTGCCTGGAGTGAACAGGGGGCCTCCACTAAGGGCTACACCTTC.

The chain joins TRBV5-6 to TRBJ1-5; a possible D gene is TRBD1 (5 bases). Looked up from germline, CDR1 is SGHDT and CDR2 is YYEEEE. The V end was cut by 0 bases, the J end by 2 bases, with 9 bases between. The CDR3 sequence is 15 residues long. This CDR3 is CASSLAQGGNQPQHF. DNA of the CDR3: TGTGCCAGCAGCTTGGCGCAGGGCGGCAATCAGCCCCAGCATTTT.